This entry is about one T cell receptor beta chain. What antigen it recognizes has not been identified. No much larger clone is present one base from it, and per-base qualities are unavailable. The data are from a study of early T cells in non-severe SARS-CoV-2 infection (dated by TCRdb to the early 2020s). About the investigation overall: Because TCR sequencing was done on bulk RNA from unsorted whole blood, the alpha and beta chains could not be paired.

To prepare the library, 5' RACE was applied. Sequencing was performed on a NextSeq 500. The TCR library protocol attached unique molecular identifiers to individual cDNA molecules to correct for sequencing error and PCR bias. Both TCR alpha and beta chains were sequenced, and tight co-correlation was observed between alpha and beta sequence abundances in each sample. The paper's data handling went like this. Decombinator V4 was used to annotate the V gene, J gene and CDR3 of the TCR sequences. TCRs were defined as expanded if a significant change between any two time points was detected under a Poisson model with p below 0.0001. Abundances of TCRs were expressed as counts per million after normalisation to the total number of TCRs sequenced in each sample. TRAV1-2 paired with TRAJ12, TRAJ20 or TRAJ33 defined MAIT TCRs, while TRAV10 paired with TRAJ18 defined iNKT TCRs. VDJdb, accessed 1 November 2021, was searched for CMV, EBV and SARS-CoV-2 annotated TCRs, with TCRs annotated for multiple antigens excluded. Using fastp at Q25 and MiXCR, TCRdb reprocessed the public reads and kept productive beta chains. Rows matching on CDR3 protein sequence are summarized as one entry with the most common DNA and genes. TCRdb assigned the V and J calls; the authors' analysis was not used. The sample table contains 15,000 to 20,000 distinct CDR3 sequences; only one count was recorded for approximately 5.4% of them. The ten largest clonotypes hold 5.5% to 8% of the sample.

From cysteine to phenylalanine, the CDR3 is 12 amino acids long. The kept DNA is CDR3 alone, 36 bases in frame from the first base. V loses 8 bases at its end and J loses 6 bases; junction bases beyond the gene matches: 5. From a lookup of the germline V gene (reference sequence), CDR1 and CDR2 are WNHNN and SYGVQD. This was a case-control study nested in a cohort of healthcare workers in London, UK, who had nasopharyngeal swab PCR tests and blood samples taken every week. Healthcare workers were recruited during the week of the UK lockdown, between 23 and 31 March 2020, and followed weekly for up to about 15 weeks. What the research found in general, with its limitations: VDJdb matching was skewed toward anti-spike CD8 responses and likely underestimated virus-specific expansions by missing private and CD4 specificities.

The chain joins TRBV10-1 to TRBJ2-7; TRBD1 fits 9 bases in the junction. The TCR was taken from an adult who was a healthcare worker with PCR-confirmed SARS-CoV-2 infection or an uninfected control (not recorded which). The sample taken for sequencing was whole blood. This receptor has the CDR3 CASAGQGPEQYF. The DNA reads TGCGCCAGCGCGGGACAGGGTCCCGAGCAGTACTTC.